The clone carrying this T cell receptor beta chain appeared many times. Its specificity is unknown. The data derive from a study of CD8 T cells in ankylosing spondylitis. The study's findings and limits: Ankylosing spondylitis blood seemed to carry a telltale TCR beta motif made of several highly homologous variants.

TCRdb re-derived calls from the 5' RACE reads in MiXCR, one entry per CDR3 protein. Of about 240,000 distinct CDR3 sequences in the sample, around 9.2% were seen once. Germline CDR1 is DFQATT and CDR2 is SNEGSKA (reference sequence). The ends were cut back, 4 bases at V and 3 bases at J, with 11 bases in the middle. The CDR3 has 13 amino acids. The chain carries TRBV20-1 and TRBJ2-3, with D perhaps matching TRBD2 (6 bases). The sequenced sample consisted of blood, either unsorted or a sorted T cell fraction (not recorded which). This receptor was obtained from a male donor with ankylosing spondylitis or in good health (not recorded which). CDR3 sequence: CSAKPAGTDTQYF. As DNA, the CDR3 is TGCAGTGCTAAGCCGGCGGGAACAGATACGCAGTATTTT.